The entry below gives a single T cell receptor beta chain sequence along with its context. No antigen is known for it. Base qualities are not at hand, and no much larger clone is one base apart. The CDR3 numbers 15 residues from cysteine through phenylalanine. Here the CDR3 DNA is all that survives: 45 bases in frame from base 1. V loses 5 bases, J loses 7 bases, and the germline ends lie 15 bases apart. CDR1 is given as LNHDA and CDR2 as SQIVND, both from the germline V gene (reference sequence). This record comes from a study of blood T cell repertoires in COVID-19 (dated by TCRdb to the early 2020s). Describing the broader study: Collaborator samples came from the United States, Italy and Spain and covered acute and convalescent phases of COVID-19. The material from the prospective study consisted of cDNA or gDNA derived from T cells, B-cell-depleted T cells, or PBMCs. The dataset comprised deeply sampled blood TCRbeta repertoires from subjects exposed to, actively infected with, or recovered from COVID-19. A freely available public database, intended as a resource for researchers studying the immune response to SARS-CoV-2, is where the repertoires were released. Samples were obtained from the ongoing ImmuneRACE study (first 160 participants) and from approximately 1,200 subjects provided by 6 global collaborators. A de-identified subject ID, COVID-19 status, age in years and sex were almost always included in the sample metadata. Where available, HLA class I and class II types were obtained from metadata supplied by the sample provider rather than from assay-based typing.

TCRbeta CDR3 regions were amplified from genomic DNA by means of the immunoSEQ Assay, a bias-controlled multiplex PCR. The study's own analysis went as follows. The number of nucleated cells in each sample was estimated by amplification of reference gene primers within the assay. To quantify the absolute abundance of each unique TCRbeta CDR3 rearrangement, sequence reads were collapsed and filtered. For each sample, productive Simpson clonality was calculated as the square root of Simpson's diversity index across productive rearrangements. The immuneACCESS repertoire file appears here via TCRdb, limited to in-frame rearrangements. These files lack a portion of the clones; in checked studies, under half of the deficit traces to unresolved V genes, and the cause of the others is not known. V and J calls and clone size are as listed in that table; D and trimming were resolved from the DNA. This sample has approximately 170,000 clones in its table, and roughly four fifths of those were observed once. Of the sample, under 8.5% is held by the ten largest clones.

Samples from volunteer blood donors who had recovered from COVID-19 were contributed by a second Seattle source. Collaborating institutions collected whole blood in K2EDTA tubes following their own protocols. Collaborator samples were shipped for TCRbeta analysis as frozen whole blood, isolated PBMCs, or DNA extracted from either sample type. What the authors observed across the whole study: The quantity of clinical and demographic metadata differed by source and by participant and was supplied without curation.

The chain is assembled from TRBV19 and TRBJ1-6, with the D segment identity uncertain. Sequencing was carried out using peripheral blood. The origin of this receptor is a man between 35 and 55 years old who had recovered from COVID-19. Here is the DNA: TGTGCCAGTAGTTGGGGAGGACTGAGAAATTCACCCCTCCACTTT. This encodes CASSWGGLRNSPLHF.